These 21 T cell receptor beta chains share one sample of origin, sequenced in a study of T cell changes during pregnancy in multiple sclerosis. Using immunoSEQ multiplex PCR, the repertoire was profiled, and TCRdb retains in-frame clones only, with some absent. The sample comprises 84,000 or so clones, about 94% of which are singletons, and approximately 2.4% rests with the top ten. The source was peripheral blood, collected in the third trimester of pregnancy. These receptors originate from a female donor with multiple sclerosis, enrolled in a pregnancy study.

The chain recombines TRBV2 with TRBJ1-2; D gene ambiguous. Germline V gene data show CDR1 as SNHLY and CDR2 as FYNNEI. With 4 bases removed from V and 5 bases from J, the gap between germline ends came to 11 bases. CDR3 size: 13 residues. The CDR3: CASSVSELYGYTF. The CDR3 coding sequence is TGTGCCAGCAGTGTCTCGGAGTTGTATGGCTACACCTTC. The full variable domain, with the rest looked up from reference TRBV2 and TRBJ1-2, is EPEVTQTPSHQVTQMGQEVILRCVPISNHLYFYWYRQILGQKVEFLVSFYNNEISEKSEIFDDQFSVERPDGSNFTLKIRSTKLEDSAMYFCASSVSELYGYTFGSGTRLTVV.

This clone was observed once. CDR3 nucleotides: TGTGCCAGCCAGGGAAACACCATATATTTT. Its translation: CASQGNTIYF. This chain links TRBV25-1 with TRBJ1-3; D unclear. V lost 8 bases and J 4 bases, leaving 3 bases between the germline ends. The CDR3 is made up of 10 amino acids. Germline loops: CDR1 MGHDK, CDR2 SYGVNS.

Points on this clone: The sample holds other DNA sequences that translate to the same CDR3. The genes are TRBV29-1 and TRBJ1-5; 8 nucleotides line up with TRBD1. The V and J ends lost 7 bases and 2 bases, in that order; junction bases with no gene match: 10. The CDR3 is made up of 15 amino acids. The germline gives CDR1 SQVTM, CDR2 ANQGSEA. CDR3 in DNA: TGCAGCGCCGGTCAGAACAGGGGGGGCAATCAGCCCCAGCATTTT. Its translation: CSAGQNRGGNQPQHF.

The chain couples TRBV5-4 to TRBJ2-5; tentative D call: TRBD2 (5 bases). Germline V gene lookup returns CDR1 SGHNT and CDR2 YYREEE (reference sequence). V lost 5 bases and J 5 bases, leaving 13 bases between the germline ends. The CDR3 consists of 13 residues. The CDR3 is CASRAPGLETQYF. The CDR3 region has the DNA TGTGCCAGCAGAGCCCCGGGGTTGGAGACCCAGTACTTC. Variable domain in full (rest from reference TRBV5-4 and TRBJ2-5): ETGVTQSPTHLIKTRGQQVTLRCSSQSGHNTVSWYQQALGQGPQFIFQYYREEENGRGNFPPRFSGLQFPNYSSELNVNALELDDSALYLCASRAPGLETQYFGPGTRLLVL.

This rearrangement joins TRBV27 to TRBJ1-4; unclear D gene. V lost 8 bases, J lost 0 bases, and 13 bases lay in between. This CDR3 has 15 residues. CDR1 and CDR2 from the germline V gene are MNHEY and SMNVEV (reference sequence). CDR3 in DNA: TGTGCCAGCGGTCACTACCCAACAACTAATGAAAAACTGTTTTTT. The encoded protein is CASGHYPTTNEKLFF.

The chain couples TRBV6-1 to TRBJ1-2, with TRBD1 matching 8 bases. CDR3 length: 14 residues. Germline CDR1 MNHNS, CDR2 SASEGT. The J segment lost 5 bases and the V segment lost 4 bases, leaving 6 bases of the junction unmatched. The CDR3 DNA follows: TGTGCCAGCAGTGCCGCCAGGGGGCAATATGGCTACACCTTC. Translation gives CASSAARGQYGYTF.

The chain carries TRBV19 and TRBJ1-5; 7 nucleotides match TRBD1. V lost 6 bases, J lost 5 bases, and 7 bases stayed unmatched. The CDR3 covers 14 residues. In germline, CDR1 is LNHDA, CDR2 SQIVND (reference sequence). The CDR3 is CASSAGTAYQPQHF. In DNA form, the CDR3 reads TGTGCCAGTAGCGCCGGGACAGCCTATCAGCCCCAGCATTTT.

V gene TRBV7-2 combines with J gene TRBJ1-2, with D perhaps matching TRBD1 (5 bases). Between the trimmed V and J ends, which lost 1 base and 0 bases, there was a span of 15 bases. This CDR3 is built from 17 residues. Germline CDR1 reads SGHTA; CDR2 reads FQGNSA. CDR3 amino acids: CASSLGPGGITNYGYTF. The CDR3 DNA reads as TGTGCCAGCAGCTTAGGCCCGGGGGGAATAACTAACTATGGCTACACCTTC.

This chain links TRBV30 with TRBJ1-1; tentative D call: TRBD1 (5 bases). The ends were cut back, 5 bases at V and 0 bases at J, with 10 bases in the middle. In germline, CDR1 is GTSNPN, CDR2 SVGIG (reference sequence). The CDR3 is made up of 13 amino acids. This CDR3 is CAWGDSLNTEAFF. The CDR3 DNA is TGTGCCTGGGGTGACAGCTTGAACACTGAAGCTTTCTTT. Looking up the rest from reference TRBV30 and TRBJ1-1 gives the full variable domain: SQTIHQWPATLVQPVGSPLSLECTVEGTSNPNLYWYRQAAGRGLQLLFYSVGIGQISSEVPQNLSASRPQDRQFILSSKKLLLSDSGFYLCAWGDSLNTEAFFGQGTRLTVV.

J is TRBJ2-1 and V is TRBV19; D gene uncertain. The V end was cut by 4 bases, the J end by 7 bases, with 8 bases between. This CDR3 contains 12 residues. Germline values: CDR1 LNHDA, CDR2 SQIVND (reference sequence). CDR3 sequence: CASSTIPNEQFF. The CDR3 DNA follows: TGTGCCAGTAGTACCATTCCAAATGAGCAGTTCTTC.

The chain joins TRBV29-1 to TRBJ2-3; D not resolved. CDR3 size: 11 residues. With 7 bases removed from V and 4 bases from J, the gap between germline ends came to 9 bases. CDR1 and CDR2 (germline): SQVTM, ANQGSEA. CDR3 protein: CSGLGADTQYF. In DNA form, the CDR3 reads TGCAGCGGGCTAGGAGCAGATACGCAGTATTTT.

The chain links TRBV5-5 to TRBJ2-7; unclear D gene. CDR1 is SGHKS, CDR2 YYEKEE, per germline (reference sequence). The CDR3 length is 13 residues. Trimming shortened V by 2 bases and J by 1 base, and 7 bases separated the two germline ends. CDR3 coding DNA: TGTGCCAGCAGCTTTACACCATCCTACGAGCAGTACTTC. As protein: CASSFTPSYEQYF.

CDR3 region: CASSEGGAGPKEQFF. The CDR3 DNA is TGTGCCAGCAGCGAAGGGGGGGCAGGTCCCAAGGAGCAGTTCTTC. This chain joins TRBV9 and TRBJ2-1; D is perhaps TRBD2 (7 bases). The CDR3 spans 15 residues. V lost 3 bases and J 10 bases, leaving 20 bases between the germline ends. The germline CDR1 and CDR2 sequences are SGDLS and YYNGEE. The whole variable domain, filled in from reference TRBV9 and TRBJ2-1, reads DSGVTQTPKHLITATGQRVTLRCSPRSGDLSVYWYQQSLDQGLQFLIQYYNGEERAKGNILERFSAQQFPDLHSELNLSSLELGDSALYFCASSEGGAGPKEQFFGPGTRLTVL.

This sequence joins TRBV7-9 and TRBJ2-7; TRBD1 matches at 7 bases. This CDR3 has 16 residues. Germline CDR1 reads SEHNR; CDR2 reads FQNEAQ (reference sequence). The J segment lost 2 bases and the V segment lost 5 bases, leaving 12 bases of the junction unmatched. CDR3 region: CASSIPAQDRPYEQYF. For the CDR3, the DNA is TGTGCCAGCAGCATCCCCGCACAGGACAGGCCCTACGAGCAGTACTTC.

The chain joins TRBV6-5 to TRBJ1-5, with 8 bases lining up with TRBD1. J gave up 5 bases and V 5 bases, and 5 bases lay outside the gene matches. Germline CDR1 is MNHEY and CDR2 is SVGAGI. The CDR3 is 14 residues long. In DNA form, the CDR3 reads TGTGCCAGCAGTGGAGGGACAGGATATCAGCCCCAGCATTTT. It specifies CASSGGTGYQPQHF.

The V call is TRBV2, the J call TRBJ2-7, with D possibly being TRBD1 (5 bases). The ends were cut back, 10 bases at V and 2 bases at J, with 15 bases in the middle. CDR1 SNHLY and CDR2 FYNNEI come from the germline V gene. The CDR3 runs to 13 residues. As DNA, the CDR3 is TGTGCCACCAACCTTGGACAAACCTACGAGCAGTACTTC. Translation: CATNLGQTYEQYF.

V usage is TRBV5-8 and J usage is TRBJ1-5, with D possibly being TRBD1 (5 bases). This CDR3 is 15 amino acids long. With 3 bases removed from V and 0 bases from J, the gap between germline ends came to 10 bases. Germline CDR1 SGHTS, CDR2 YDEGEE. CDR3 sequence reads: CASSYRQFSNQPQHF. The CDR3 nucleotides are TGTGCCAGCAGCTATCGACAGTTTAGCAATCAGCCCCAGCATTTT.

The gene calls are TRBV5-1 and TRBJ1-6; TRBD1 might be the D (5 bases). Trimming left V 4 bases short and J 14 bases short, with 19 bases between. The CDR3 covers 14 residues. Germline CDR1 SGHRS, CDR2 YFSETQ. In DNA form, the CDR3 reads TGCGCCAGCAGCCCGGGGGACGGCGGTGGGGCCCTCCACTTT. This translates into CASSPGDGGGALHF.

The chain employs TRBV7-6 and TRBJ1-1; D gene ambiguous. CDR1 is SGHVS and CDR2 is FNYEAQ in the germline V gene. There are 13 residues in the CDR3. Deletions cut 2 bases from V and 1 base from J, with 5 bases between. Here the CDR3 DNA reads TGTGCCAGCAGCTTACAACAGAACACTGAAGCTTTCTTT. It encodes CASSLQQNTEAFF.

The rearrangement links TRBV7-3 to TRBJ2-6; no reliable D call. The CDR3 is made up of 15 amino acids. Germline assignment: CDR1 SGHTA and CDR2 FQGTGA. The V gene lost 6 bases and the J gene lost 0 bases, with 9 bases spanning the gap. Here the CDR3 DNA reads TGTGCCAGCAGTCCCGTCCTCTCTGGGGCCAACGTCCTGACTTTC. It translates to CASSPVLSGANVLTF.

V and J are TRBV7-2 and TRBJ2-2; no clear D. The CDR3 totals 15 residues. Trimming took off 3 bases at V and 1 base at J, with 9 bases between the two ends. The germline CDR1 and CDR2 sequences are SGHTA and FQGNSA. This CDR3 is CASSFFSGNTGELFF. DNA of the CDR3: TGTGCCAGCAGCTTTTTCTCAGGGAACACCGGGGAGCTGTTTTTT.